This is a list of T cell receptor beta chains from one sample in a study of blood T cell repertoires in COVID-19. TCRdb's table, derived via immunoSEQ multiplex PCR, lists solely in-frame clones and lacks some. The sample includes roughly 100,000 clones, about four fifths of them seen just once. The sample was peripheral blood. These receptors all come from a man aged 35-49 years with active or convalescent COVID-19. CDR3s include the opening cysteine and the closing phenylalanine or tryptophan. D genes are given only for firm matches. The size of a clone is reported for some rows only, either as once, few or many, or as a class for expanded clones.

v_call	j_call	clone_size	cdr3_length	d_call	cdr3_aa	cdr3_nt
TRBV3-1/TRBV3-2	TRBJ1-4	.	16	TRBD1	CASSQPQGVTNEKLFF	TGTGCCAGCAGCCAACCACAGGGGGTTACTAATGAAAAACTGTTTTTT
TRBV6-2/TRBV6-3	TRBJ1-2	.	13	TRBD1	CASSQGTGNGYTF	TGTGCCAGCAGTCAAGGGACAGGCAATGGCTACACCTTC
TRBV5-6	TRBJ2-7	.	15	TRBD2	CASSLGRGEVYEQYF	TGTGCCAGCAGCTTGGGCCGGGGGGAGGTCTACGAGCAGTACTTC
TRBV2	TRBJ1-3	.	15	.	CASSSDRLSGNTIYF	TGTGCCAGCAGTTCGGACAGACTCTCTGGAAACACCATATATTTT
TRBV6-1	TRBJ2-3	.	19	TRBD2	CASSEVRGLAGGSTDTQYF	TGTGCCAGCAGTGAAGTGAGGGGACTAGCGGGGGGAAGTACAGATACGCAGTATTTT
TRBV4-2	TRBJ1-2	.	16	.	CASSQDQTDLDYGYTF	TGTGCCAGCAGCCAAGATCAGACAGACCTGGATTATGGCTACACCTTC
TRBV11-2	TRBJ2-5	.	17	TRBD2	CASSLDFGQRGGGTQYF	TGTGCCAGCAGCTTAGATTTTGGGCAGCGGGGGGGCGGGACCCAGTACTTC
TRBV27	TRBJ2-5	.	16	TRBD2	CASSQGRGVTQETQYF	TGTGCCAGCAGTCAGGGACGGGGGGTGACTCAAGAGACCCAGTACTTC
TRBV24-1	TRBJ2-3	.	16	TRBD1	CATSDRQGSSTDTQYF	TGTGCCACCAGTGACAGACAGGGATCTAGCACAGATACGCAGTATTTT
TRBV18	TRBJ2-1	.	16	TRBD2	CASSPSLAGGGNEQFF	TGTGCCAGCTCACCATCCCTAGCGGGGGGCGGAAATGAGCAGTTCTTC
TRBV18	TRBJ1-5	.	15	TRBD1	CASSPPGRGHQPQHF	TGTGCCAGCTCACCACCAGGCAGGGGGCATCAGCCCCAGCATTTT
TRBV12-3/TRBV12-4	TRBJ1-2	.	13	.	CASSIRSSGGYTF	TGTGCCAGCAGTATAAGGAGTTCCGGCGGCTACACCTTC
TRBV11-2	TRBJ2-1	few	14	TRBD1	CASSVMTGDNEQFF	TGTGCCAGCAGCGTGATGACAGGGGACAATGAGCAGTTCTTC
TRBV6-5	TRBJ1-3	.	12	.	CASRTSENTIYF	TGTGCCAGCAGGACTTCCGAAAACACCATATATTTT
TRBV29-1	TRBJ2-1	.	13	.	CSVAFGGYNEQFF	TGCAGCGTTGCATTCGGGGGCTACAATGAGCAGTTCTTC
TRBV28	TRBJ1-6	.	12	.	CASTNRNSPLHF	TGTGCCAGCACAAACAGGAATTCACCCCTCCACTTT
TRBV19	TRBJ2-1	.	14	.	CASGGATSYNEQFF	TGTGCCAGTGGGGGGGCGACCTCCTACAATGAGCAGTTCTTC
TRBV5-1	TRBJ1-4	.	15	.	CASSLESGMGEKLFF	TGCGCCAGCAGCTTGGAATCAGGGATGGGTGAAAAACTGTTTTTT
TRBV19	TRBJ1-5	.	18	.	CANNKGAQGRYSNQPQHF	TGTGCCAACAATAAGGGAGCACAGGGACGTTATAGCAATCAGCCCCAGCATTTT
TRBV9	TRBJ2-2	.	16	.	CASSTSPGLLGGELFF	TGTGCCAGCAGCACCTCCCCGGGACTCCTTGGGGGGGAGCTGTTTTTT
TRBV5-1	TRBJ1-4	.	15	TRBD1	CASSPRGRANEKLFF	TGCGCCAGCAGCCCTAGGGGGCGGGCTAATGAAAAACTGTTTTTT
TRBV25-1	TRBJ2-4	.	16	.	CASSEYSGLAKNIQYF	TGTGCCAGCAGTGAATACTCCGGACTAGCCAAAAACATTCAGTACTTC
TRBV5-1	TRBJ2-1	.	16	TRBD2	CASSERGGAGVNEQFF	TGCGCCAGCAGCGAACGCGGGGGGGCCGGGGTCAATGAGCAGTTCTTC
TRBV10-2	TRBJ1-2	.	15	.	CASSESAGAHYGYTF	TGCGCCAGCAGTGAGTCGGCGGGGGCTCACTATGGCTACACCTTC
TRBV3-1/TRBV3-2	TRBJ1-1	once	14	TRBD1	CASRGQGRKTEAFF	TGTGCCAGCAGGGGACAGGGTCGAAAAACTGAAGCTTTCTTT
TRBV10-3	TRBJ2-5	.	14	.	CAIRESGHGETQYF	TGTGCCATCAGAGAAAGCGGCCACGGAGAGACCCAGTACTTC
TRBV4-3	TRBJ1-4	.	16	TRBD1	CASSQGTGSTNEKLFF	TGCGCCAGCAGCCAAGGGACAGGGTCAACTAATGAAAAACTGTTTTTT
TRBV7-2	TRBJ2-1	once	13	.	CASSLEAELGQFF	TGTGCCAGCAGCTTAGAGGCGGAATTAGGGCAGTTCTTC
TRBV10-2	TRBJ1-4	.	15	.	CASRLDGSTNEKLFF	TGCGCCAGCAGGCTAGATGGATCAACTAATGAAAAACTGTTTTTT
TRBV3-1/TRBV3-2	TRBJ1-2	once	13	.	CASSQNTNYGYTF	TGTGCCAGCAGCCAAAACACTAACTATGGCTACACCTTC
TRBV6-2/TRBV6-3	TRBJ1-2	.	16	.	CASSYAWTATIYGYTF	TGTGCCAGCAGTTACGCATGGACAGCAACTATCTATGGCTACACCTTC
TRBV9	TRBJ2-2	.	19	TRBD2	CASSVDRTSLKEGTGELFF	TGTGCCAGCAGCGTAGATAGGACTAGCCTAAAAGAAGGCACCGGGGAGCTGTTTTTT
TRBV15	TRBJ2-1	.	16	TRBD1	CATSRGSGTGTNEQFF	TGTGCCACCAGCAGAGGATCCGGGACAGGGACAAATGAGCAGTTCTTC
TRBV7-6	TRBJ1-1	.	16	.	CASSLGGLLLNTEAFF	TGTGCCAGCAGCTTAGGTGGACTTTTGTTGAACACTGAAGCTTTCTTT
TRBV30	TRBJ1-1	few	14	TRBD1	CAWETGTANTEAFF	TGTGCCTGGGAAACCGGGACAGCGAACACTGAAGCTTTCTTT
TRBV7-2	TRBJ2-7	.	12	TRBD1	CASSGTAYEQYF	TGTGCCAGCAGCGGGACAGCCTACGAGCAGTACTTC
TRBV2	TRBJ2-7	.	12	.	CAGAILAYEQYF	TGTGCCGGCGCGATCCTAGCTTACGAGCAGTACTTC
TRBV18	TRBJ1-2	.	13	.	CASSPMGDYGYTF	TGTGCCAGCTCACCAATGGGAGATTATGGCTACACCTTC
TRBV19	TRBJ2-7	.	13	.	CASSPSGVHEQYF	TGTGCCAGTAGTCCCTCAGGGGTTCACGAGCAGTACTTC
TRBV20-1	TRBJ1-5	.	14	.	CSASYSGEGQPQHF	TGCAGTGCTAGTTACAGTGGAGAGGGTCAGCCCCAGCATTTT
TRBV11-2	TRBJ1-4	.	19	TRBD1	CASSPTGQGGRRTNEKLFF	TGTGCCAGCAGCCCGACGGGACAGGGGGGACGGAGAACTAATGAAAAACTGTTTTTT
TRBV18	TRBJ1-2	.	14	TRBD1	CASSPSTGTGANTF	TGTGCCAGCTCACCCAGTACCGGGACAGGGGCAAACACCTTC
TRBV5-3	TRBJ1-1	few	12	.	CARGIPQGEAFF	TGTGCCAGGGGGATTCCACAGGGTGAAGCTTTCTTT
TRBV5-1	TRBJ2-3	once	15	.	CASSLSVTLSDTQYF	TGCGCCAGCAGCTTGTCAGTAACGTTGTCAGATACGCAGTATTTT
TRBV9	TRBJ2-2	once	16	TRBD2	CASSPSGLAGTGELFF	TGTGCCAGCAGCCCCTCGGGGCTAGCGGGCACCGGGGAGCTGTTTTTT
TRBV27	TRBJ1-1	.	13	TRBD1	CASKDRVNTEAFF	TGTGCCAGCAAAGACAGGGTCAACACTGAAGCTTTCTTT
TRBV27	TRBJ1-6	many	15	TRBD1	CASRALTGGGSPLHF	TGTGCCAGCAGGGCCCTGACAGGGGGTGGTTCACCCCTCCACTTT
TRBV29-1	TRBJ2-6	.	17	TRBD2	CSVSKTSGGNGANVLTF	TGCAGCGTATCAAAGACTAGCGGGGGCAATGGGGCCAACGTCCTGACTTTC
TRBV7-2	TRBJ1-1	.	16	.	CASSSNSQGLYTEAFF	TGTGCCAGCAGTTCCAACAGCCAGGGGTTGTACACTGAAGCTTTCTTT
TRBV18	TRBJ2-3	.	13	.	CAISWSITDTQYF	TGTGCCATCTCTTGGAGTATCACAGATACGCAGTATTTT
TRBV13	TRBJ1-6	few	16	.	CASSLGTQLTDSPLHF	TGTGCCAGCAGCTTAGGGACACAATTGACGGATTCACCCCTCCACTTT
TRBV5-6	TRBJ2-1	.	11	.	CASSLLREQFF	TGTGCCAGCAGCTTGTTGAGGGAGCAGTTCTTC
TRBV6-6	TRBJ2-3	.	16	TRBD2	CASSYGAGASTDTQYF	TGTGCCAGCAGTTACGGAGCGGGGGCTAGCACAGATACGCAGTATTTT
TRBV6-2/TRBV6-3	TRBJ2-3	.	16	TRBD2	CASSYSRTSGTDTQYF	TGTGCCAGCAGTTACTCGCGGACTAGCGGAACAGATACGCAGTATTTT
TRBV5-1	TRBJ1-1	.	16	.	CASSTRIRGPNTEAFF	TGCGCCAGCAGCACCCGAATCAGGGGACCGAACACTGAAGCTTTCTTT